Included here is one T cell receptor beta chain sequence, with context. Methods used by the authors: Amplification of reference gene primers provided the estimated nucleated cell counts. Profiled with immunoSEQ multiplex PCR; TCRdb holds only in-frame clones, not every one. The DNA gave D and trimming, while V, J and clone size come from that table. Seen here are around 330,000 clones, more than 70% observed once, and the top ten hold 1.5% to 2%. In Seattle, patients joined the study during active infection and were tracked longitudinally. The sample is drawn from a study of blood T cell repertoires in COVID-19. Study summary: Donors in the United States, Italy and Spain gave samples during acute or convalescent COVID-19. The analysed material was cDNA or gDNA that came from T cells, B-cell-depleted T cells, or PBMCs.

The CDR3 has 15 amino acids. The germline V gene has CDR1 SGHVS and CDR2 FQNEAQ. Trimming at V came to 0 bases and at J to 7 bases, leaving 3 bases not matched to a gene. V usage is TRBV7-8 and J usage is TRBJ1-6, with TRBD1 matching 7 bases. This receptor was obtained from a woman aged 25 to 39 with COVID-19, enrolled during active disease. Source material: peripheral blood. CDR3 bases: TGTGCCAGCAGCTTAGCCCGACAGGGAAATTCACCCCTCCACTTT. Translation gives CASSLARQGNSPLHF.